This is a list of T cell receptor beta chains from one sample in a study of T cell repertoires in cytomegalovirus infection. A single record per CDR3 protein comes from TCRdb applying MiXCR to the reads. The sample carries hundreds of thousands of distinct CDR3 sequences, 20% to 25% recorded once. The material sequenced was CD8+ T cells from PBMCs. These receptors came from a human donor in good health (CMV status not recorded). Some clones in this sample may be carry-over from other donors' samples. CDR3s include the opening cysteine and the closing phenylalanine or tryptophan. A D gene is named only where the DNA matches it firmly. The listing skips clone size in some rows; elsewhere it reads once, few, many or a size class.

v_call: TRBV27; j_call: TRBJ2-1; clone_size: -; d_call: TRBD2; cdr3_nt: TGTGCCAGCAGTTTGGGGGGGGATTTGAATGAGCAGTTCTTC; cdr3_aa: CASSLGGDLNEQFF
v_call: TRBV6-5; j_call: TRBJ2-7; clone_size: -; d_call: TRBD2; cdr3_nt: TGTGCCAGCAGCCCCATGGGGGGGGACTTCGAGCAGTACTTC; cdr3_aa: CASSPMGGDFEQYF
v_call: TRBV27; j_call: TRBJ1-2; clone_size: -; d_call: -; cdr3_nt: TGTGCCAGCAGTTTATCCGGGGCTAACTATGGCTACACCTTC; cdr3_aa: CASSLSGANYGYTF
v_call: TRBV6-6; j_call: TRBJ2-5; clone_size: few; d_call: TRBD2; cdr3_nt: TGTGCCAGCAAGGGGACTACCCGGGAGACCCAGTACTTC; cdr3_aa: CASKGTTRETQYF
v_call: TRBV20-1; j_call: TRBJ2-7; clone_size: -; d_call: -; cdr3_nt: TGCAGTGCTAGAGAGGGACGGATGGGATTCTCCTACGAGCAGTACTTC; cdr3_aa: CSAREGRMGFSYEQYF
v_call: TRBV7-2; j_call: TRBJ2-1; clone_size: many; d_call: -; cdr3_nt: TGTGCCAGCAGCTTTCCCGGCAAGAACAATGAGCAGTTCTTC; cdr3_aa: CASSFPGKNNEQFF
v_call: TRBV5-1; j_call: TRBJ2-5; clone_size: many; d_call: TRBD1; cdr3_nt: TGTGCCAGCAGGGGACAGGGCCAAGAGACCCAGTACTTC; cdr3_aa: CASRGQGQETQYF
v_call: TRBV12-3/TRBV12-4; j_call: TRBJ1-5; clone_size: few; d_call: TRBD1; cdr3_nt: TGTGCCAGCAGCCTGCGGTGGAGGGGGCTGGATCAGCCCCAGCATTTT; cdr3_aa: CASSLRWRGLDQPQHF
v_call: TRBV4-2; j_call: TRBJ2-1; clone_size: -; d_call: TRBD2; cdr3_nt: TGTGCCAGCAGCCAAGAGCTAGCGGGGGCCCAAAATGAGCAGTTCTTC; cdr3_aa: CASSQELAGAQNEQFF
v_call: TRBV7-9; j_call: TRBJ2-5; clone_size: few; d_call: -; cdr3_nt: TGTGCCAGCAGCCACCCGGGGGACAGAGAAGAGACCCAGTACTTC; cdr3_aa: CASSHPGDREETQYF
v_call: TRBV29-1; j_call: TRBJ2-1; clone_size: -; d_call: TRBD1; cdr3_nt: TGCAGCGTTGCTAGGACAGGGAAGGATGAGCAGTTCTTC; cdr3_aa: CSVARTGKDEQFF
v_call: TRBV15; j_call: TRBJ2-2; clone_size: -; d_call: TRBD2; cdr3_nt: TGTGCCACCAGCAGAGATATCAGCGGGGGGGTCACCGGGGAGCTGTTTTTT; cdr3_aa: CATSRDISGGVTGELFF
v_call: TRBV7-2; j_call: TRBJ2-2; clone_size: many; d_call: -; cdr3_nt: TGTGCCAGCAGCTATACGGTCGGGGAGCTGTTTTTT; cdr3_aa: CASSYTVGELFF
v_call: TRBV7-2; j_call: TRBJ2-7; clone_size: many; d_call: -; cdr3_nt: TGTGCCAGCAGCACTTACGCCTTACTAGGGTCGGAGGAGCAGTACTTC; cdr3_aa: CASSTYALLGSEEQYF
v_call: TRBV7-2; j_call: TRBJ2-3; clone_size: many; d_call: TRBD2; cdr3_nt: TGTGCCAGCAGCCCCCCTAGCGGGGGCCCACCCACAGATACGCAGTATTTT; cdr3_aa: CASSPPSGGPPTDTQYF
v_call: TRBV28; j_call: TRBJ1-2; clone_size: few; d_call: TRBD1; cdr3_nt: TGTGCCAGCAGTCCAACCGGGACAGGTTTTTATGGCTACACCTTC; cdr3_aa: CASSPTGTGFYGYTF
v_call: TRBV7-6; j_call: TRBJ1-1; clone_size: -; d_call: -; cdr3_nt: TGTGCCAGCAGCAACACCCGGGATCGGGAAGCTTTCTTT; cdr3_aa: CASSNTRDREAFF
v_call: TRBV7-6; j_call: TRBJ1-1; clone_size: many; d_call: -; cdr3_nt: TGTGCCAGCAGCTTAGTTCGGGACACTGAAGCTTTCTTT; cdr3_aa: CASSLVRDTEAFF
v_call: TRBV19; j_call: TRBJ2-1; clone_size: -; d_call: -; cdr3_nt: TGTGCCAGTAGTATGGGGACAATTTTGAATGAGCAGTTCTTC; cdr3_aa: CASSMGTILNEQFF
v_call: TRBV27; j_call: TRBJ1-2; clone_size: few; d_call: TRBD1; cdr3_nt: TGTGCCAGCAGTCTATCGGCATCGACAGGGACCTATGGCTACACCTTC; cdr3_aa: CASSLSASTGTYGYTF
v_call: TRBV20-1; j_call: TRBJ2-7; clone_size: -; d_call: TRBD2; cdr3_nt: TGCAGTGCTAGAAAGGCGGGGGAGTCCTACGAGCAGTACTTC; cdr3_aa: CSARKAGESYEQYF
v_call: TRBV20-1; j_call: TRBJ1-2; clone_size: -; d_call: TRBD1; cdr3_nt: TGCAGTGCTACCGGGACAGAATTTCTTAACTATGGCTACACCTTC; cdr3_aa: CSATGTEFLNYGYTF
v_call: TRBV28; j_call: TRBJ1-2; clone_size: many; d_call: -; cdr3_nt: TGTGCCAGCAGTTTGGACACCAGCTATGGCTACACCTTC; cdr3_aa: CASSLDTSYGYTF
v_call: TRBV7-9; j_call: TRBJ2-1; clone_size: few; d_call: TRBD1; cdr3_nt: TGTGCCAGCAGCCCAGGACAGGGCGGGGAGCAGTTCTTC; cdr3_aa: CASSPGQGGEQFF
v_call: TRBV24-1; j_call: TRBJ1-5; clone_size: few; d_call: -; cdr3_nt: TGTGCCACCGGGGGAGACAGTATTATTAGCAATCAGCCCCAGCATTTT; cdr3_aa: CATGGDSIISNQPQHF
v_call: TRBV7-8; j_call: TRBJ2-3; clone_size: many; d_call: TRBD1; cdr3_nt: TGTGCCAGCAGCAGATCGGGGACAGGGAGGAGCACAGATACGCAGTATTTT; cdr3_aa: CASSRSGTGRSTDTQYF
v_call: TRBV28; j_call: TRBJ2-6; clone_size: few; d_call: -; cdr3_nt: TGTGCCAGCAGTTGGGGGCAGAGGGAGACTGGGGCCAACGTCCTGACTTTC; cdr3_aa: CASSWGQRETGANVLTF
v_call: TRBV2; j_call: TRBJ2-3; clone_size: -; d_call: TRBD2; cdr3_nt: TGTGCCAGCAGTAGGAAGCGGGGGGCTCCTGGCACAGATACGCAGTATTTT; cdr3_aa: CASSRKRGAPGTDTQYF
v_call: TRBV29-1; j_call: TRBJ2-1; clone_size: few; d_call: -; cdr3_nt: TGCAGCGTTCGGGGAGGCAATGAGCAGTTCTTC; cdr3_aa: CSVRGGNEQFF
v_call: TRBV2; j_call: TRBJ2-7; clone_size: -; d_call: TRBD1; cdr3_nt: TGTGCCAGCAGTGGGGGGACAGTGCCCAACTACGAGCAGTACTTC; cdr3_aa: CASSGGTVPNYEQYF
v_call: TRBV13; j_call: TRBJ2-5; clone_size: few; d_call: TRBD1; cdr3_nt: TGTGCCAGCAGCACCTTGGACAGGTACCAAGAGACCCAGTACTTC; cdr3_aa: CASSTLDRYQETQYF
v_call: TRBV27; j_call: TRBJ2-1; clone_size: -; d_call: -; cdr3_nt: TGTGCCAGCAGTTCCGCGGGGAATGAGCAGTTCTTC; cdr3_aa: CASSSAGNEQFF
v_call: TRBV5-6; j_call: TRBJ1-1; clone_size: -; d_call: TRBD1; cdr3_nt: TGTGCCAGCAGCATCCTACAGGGGTTCCCTGAAGCTTTCTTT; cdr3_aa: CASSILQGFPEAFF
v_call: TRBV20-1; j_call: TRBJ2-7; clone_size: few; d_call: TRBD2; cdr3_nt: TGCAGTGCTAGGTCGGGACTAGCGGATAAAACGAGCTACGAGCAGTACTTC; cdr3_aa: CSARSGLADKTSYEQYF
v_call: TRBV7-2; j_call: TRBJ2-7; clone_size: many; d_call: -; cdr3_nt: TGTGCCAGCAGCTTAGCGCGGGGAGGCTCCTACGAGCAGTACTTC; cdr3_aa: CASSLARGGSYEQYF
v_call: TRBV20-1; j_call: TRBJ1-5; clone_size: few; d_call: -; cdr3_nt: TGCAGTGCTCGCCCCTCGACAGTCCTGAGCAATCAGCCCCAGCATTTT; cdr3_aa: CSARPSTVLSNQPQHF
v_call: TRBV29-1; j_call: TRBJ1-1; clone_size: -; d_call: -; cdr3_nt: TGCAGCTTAGACGTGGGACGGTTAGGGAACACTGAAGCTTTCTTT; cdr3_aa: CSLDVGRLGNTEAFF
v_call: TRBV7-8; j_call: TRBJ2-3; clone_size: -; d_call: -; cdr3_nt: TGTGCCAGCAGCTTAGGGGTGGGGGGGCCGTTAGCAGATACGCAGTATTTT; cdr3_aa: CASSLGVGGPLADTQYF
v_call: TRBV12-3/TRBV12-4; j_call: TRBJ2-3; clone_size: -; d_call: -; cdr3_nt: TGTGCCAGCAGTTCTGGAGGGGGAGTCACAGATACGCAGTATTTT; cdr3_aa: CASSSGGGVTDTQYF
v_call: TRBV6-5; j_call: TRBJ1-2; clone_size: -; d_call: -; cdr3_nt: TGTGCCAGCAGTTACTCGCCGCTCGGCCCCCGGGAAACTAACTATGGCTACACCTTC; cdr3_aa: CASSYSPLGPRETNYGYTF
v_call: TRBV6-1; j_call: TRBJ2-3; clone_size: -; d_call: -; cdr3_nt: TGTGCCAGCAGCCGCCCAGGTGGCGTTAGCACAGATACGCAGTATTTT; cdr3_aa: CASSRPGGVSTDTQYF
v_call: TRBV25-1; j_call: TRBJ2-2; clone_size: -; d_call: -; cdr3_nt: TGTGCCAGCAGTGAATTTTTGATTGCGGGACGCACCGGGGAGCTGTTTTTT; cdr3_aa: CASSEFLIAGRTGELFF
v_call: TRBV7-9; j_call: TRBJ2-2; clone_size: few; d_call: -; cdr3_nt: TGTGCCAGCAGCTTTCCGGACACCGGGGAGCTGTTTTTT; cdr3_aa: CASSFPDTGELFF
v_call: TRBV4-1; j_call: TRBJ1-1; clone_size: many; d_call: -; cdr3_nt: TGCGCCAGCAGCCAAGTTCGCAGCACCCCGCAAGCTTTCTTT; cdr3_aa: CASSQVRSTPQAFF
v_call: TRBV28; j_call: TRBJ2-2; clone_size: many; d_call: TRBD1; cdr3_nt: TGTGCCAGCAACCCGGGACAGATGAACACCGGGGAGCTGTTTTTT; cdr3_aa: CASNPGQMNTGELFF
v_call: TRBV20-1; j_call: TRBJ1-2; clone_size: few; d_call: -; cdr3_nt: TGCAGTGCTAAAAAGGACAGCCCAGACCTCAACTATGGCTACACCTTC; cdr3_aa: CSAKKDSPDLNYGYTF